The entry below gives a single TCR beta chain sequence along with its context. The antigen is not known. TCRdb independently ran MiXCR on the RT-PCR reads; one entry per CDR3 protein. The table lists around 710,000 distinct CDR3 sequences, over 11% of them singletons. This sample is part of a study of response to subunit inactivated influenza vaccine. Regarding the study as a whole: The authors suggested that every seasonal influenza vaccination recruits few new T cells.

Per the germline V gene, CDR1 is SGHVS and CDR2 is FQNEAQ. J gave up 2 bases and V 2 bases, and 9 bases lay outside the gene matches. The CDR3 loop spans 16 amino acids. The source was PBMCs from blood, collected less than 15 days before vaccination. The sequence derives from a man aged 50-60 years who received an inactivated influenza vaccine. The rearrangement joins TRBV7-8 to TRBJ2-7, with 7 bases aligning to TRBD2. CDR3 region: CASSLLGSGLAYEQYF. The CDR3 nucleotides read TGTGCCAGCAGCTTACTAGGGAGCGGACTAGCCTACGAGCAGTACTTC.